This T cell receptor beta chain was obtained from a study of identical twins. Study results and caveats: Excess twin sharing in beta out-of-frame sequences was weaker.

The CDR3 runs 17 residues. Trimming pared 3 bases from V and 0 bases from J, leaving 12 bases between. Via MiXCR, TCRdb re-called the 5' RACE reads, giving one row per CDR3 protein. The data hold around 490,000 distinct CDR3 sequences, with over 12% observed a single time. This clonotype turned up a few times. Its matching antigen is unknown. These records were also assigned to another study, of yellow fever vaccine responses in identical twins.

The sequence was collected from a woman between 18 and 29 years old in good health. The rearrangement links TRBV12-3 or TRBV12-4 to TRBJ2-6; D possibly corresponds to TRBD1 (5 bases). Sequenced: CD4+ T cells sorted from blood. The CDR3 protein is CASSFTGASSGANVLTF. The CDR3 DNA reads TGTGCCAGCAGTTTTACAGGCGCCAGCTCTGGGGCCAACGTCCTGACTTTC.